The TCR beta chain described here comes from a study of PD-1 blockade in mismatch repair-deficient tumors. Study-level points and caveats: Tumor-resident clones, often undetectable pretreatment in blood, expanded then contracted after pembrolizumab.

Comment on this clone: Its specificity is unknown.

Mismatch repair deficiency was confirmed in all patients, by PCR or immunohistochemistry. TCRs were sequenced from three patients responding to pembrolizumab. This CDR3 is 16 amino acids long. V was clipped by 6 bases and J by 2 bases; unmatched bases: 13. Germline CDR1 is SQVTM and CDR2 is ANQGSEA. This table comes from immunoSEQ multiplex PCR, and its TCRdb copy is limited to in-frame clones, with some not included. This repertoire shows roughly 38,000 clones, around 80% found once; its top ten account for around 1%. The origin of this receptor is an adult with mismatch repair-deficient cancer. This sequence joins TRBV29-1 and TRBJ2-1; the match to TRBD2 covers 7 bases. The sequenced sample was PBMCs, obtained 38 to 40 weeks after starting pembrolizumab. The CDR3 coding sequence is TGCAGCGTGGCAGCTAGCGGCATGCTTACCTACAATGAGCAGTTCTTC. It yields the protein CSVAASGMLTYNEQFF.